This T cell receptor (beta chain) was found in a study of low-dose radiotherapy and immunotherapy resistance in tumors. Across the study: Per fraction, Cohort 1 was given 0.5 Gy every 2 weeks, for a total of 6.5 Gy. Given every two weeks, intravenous cyclophosphamide 200 mg/m2 preceded radiation and immunotherapy by one day. Nivolumab was given to patients as a 240 mg flat dose every two weeks, and ipilimumab at 1 mg/kg every six weeks. Both were delivered intravenously.

In its sample, this clonotype was seen a few times. Priming of first-strand cDNA relied on TRAV- and TRBV-specific primers (covering alpha and beta chains). PCR amplification of the TCRs was performed with Phusion for approximately 20 PCR cycles, and it relied on a constant-region primer together with a V-primer adapter. TCRdb re-called the reads with MiXCR, one entry per CDR3 protein. The sample includes about 9,800 distinct CDR3 sequences, roughly four fifths of them seen just once. The receptor was isolated from a human donor with advanced metastatic prostate, ovarian, gallbladder or colorectal cancer (not recorded which). This table probably holds off-target reads from a library built for another chain.

CDR3 residues: CASSPHGDPEAFF. The CDR3, as DNA: TGTGCCAGCAGCCCTCATGGGGACCCTGAAGCTTTCTTT. V gene TRBV3-1 combines with J gene TRBJ1-1, with D possibly being TRBD1 (5 bases). Trimming shortened V by 4 bases and J by 6 bases, and 12 bases separated the two germline ends. Germline assignment: CDR1 LGHDT and CDR2 YNNKEL (reference sequence). The CDR3 is 13 residues long.